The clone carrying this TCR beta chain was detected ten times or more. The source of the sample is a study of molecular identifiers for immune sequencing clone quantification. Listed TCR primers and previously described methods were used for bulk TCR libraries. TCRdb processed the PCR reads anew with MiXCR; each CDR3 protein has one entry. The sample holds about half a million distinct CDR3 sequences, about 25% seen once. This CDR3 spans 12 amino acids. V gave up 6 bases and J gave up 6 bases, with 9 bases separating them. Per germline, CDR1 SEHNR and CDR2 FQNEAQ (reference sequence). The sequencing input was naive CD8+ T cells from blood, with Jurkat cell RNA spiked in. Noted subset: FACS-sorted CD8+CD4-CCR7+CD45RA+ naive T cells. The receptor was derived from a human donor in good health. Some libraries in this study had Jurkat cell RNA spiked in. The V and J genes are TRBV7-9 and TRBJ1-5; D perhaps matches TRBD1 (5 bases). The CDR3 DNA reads TGTGCCAGCAGTAGGGGTAGTCAGCCCCAGCATTTT. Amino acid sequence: CASSRGSQPQHF.